These T cell receptor beta chains were read from a single sample in a study of OX40 agonist ivuxolimab in advanced cancers. Only in-frame clones appear in the TCRdb table, and some are missing; sequencing was by immunoSEQ multiplex PCR. Among over 30,000 clones listed, 84% were seen once. The sample was CD4+ or CD8+ T cells sorted from blood, taken in a trial of the OX40 agonist ivuxolimab. Source of these receptors: an adult with an advanced solid tumor such as melanoma, head and neck, liver or kidney cancer. Both conserved end residues are part of each CDR3. Each record gives: clone size, V gene, J gene, D gene, CDR3 DNA, CDR3 protein. A D gene is named only where the DNA matches it firmly. Size is stated for part of the rows, as once, few or many counts, or as a class when the clone is expanded.

clone_size: NA
v_call: TRBV15
j_call: TRBJ2-1
d_call: NA
cdr3_nt: TGTGCCACCAGCAGAGATAAACAGAGAAATGAGCAGTTCTTC
cdr3_aa: CATSRDKQRNEQFF

clone_size: few
v_call: TRBV30
j_call: TRBJ1-1
d_call: TRBD1
cdr3_nt: TGTGCCTGGAGTGGGGACAGGGAGAACACTGAAGCTTTCTTT
cdr3_aa: CAWSGDRENTEAFF

clone_size: NA
v_call: TRBV7-2
j_call: TRBJ1-1
d_call: TRBD1
cdr3_nt: TGTGCCAGCAGCTTAGACAGGGGAAACACTGAAGCTTTCTTT
cdr3_aa: CASSLDRGNTEAFF

clone_size: NA
v_call: TRBV19
j_call: TRBJ2-6
d_call: TRBD2
cdr3_nt: TGTGCCAGTAGTACAATAACTAGCGTGAGGTCCTCTGGGGCCAACGTCCTGACTTTC
cdr3_aa: CASSTITSVRSSGANVLTF

clone_size: NA
v_call: TRBV7-8
j_call: TRBJ1-5
d_call: TRBD1
cdr3_nt: TGTGCCAGCAGCCACAGGGGCGACGGCAATCAGCCCCAGCATTTT
cdr3_aa: CASSHRGDGNQPQHF

clone_size: NA
v_call: TRBV13
j_call: TRBJ1-2
d_call: NA
cdr3_nt: TGTGCCAGCAGCTTAGGCCTCTCCAACTATGGCTACACCTTC
cdr3_aa: CASSLGLSNYGYTF

clone_size: NA
v_call: TRBV15
j_call: TRBJ2-3
d_call: TRBD2
cdr3_nt: TGTGCCACCAGCAGAAGGACTAGTTTGGATACGCAGTATTTT
cdr3_aa: CATSRRTSLDTQYF

clone_size: NA
v_call: TRBV7-9
j_call: TRBJ1-1
d_call: TRBD1
cdr3_nt: TGTGCCAGCAGCGCCGGGACAGAGAACACTGAAGCTTTCTTT
cdr3_aa: CASSAGTENTEAFF

clone_size: NA
v_call: TRBV7-3
j_call: TRBJ1-2
d_call: NA
cdr3_nt: TGTGCCAGCAGCTACGATCACCGGGGGAGCTATGGCTACACCTTC
cdr3_aa: CASSYDHRGSYGYTF

clone_size: medium-sized
v_call: TRBV5-1
j_call: TRBJ2-1
d_call: TRBD2
cdr3_nt: TGCGCCAGCAGCTTACCCCTAGCGGGAGTAAGAGAGCAGTTCTTC
cdr3_aa: CASSLPLAGVREQFF

clone_size: NA
v_call: TRBV30
j_call: TRBJ1-5
d_call: NA
cdr3_nt: TGTGCCTGGAGCGATAGCAATCAGCCCCAGCATTTT
cdr3_aa: CAWSDSNQPQHF

clone_size: NA
v_call: TRBV6-5
j_call: TRBJ1-3
d_call: NA
cdr3_nt: TGTGCCACCTGCGAAGAGAAGTCTGGAAACACCATATATTTT
cdr3_aa: CATCEEKSGNTIYF

clone_size: NA
v_call: TRBV10-3
j_call: TRBJ1-1
d_call: NA
cdr3_nt: TGTGCCATCAGTCGACGGACAGTCATGAACACTGAAGCTTTCTTT
cdr3_aa: CAISRRTVMNTEAFF

clone_size: NA
v_call: TRBV9
j_call: TRBJ2-1
d_call: NA
cdr3_nt: TGTGCCAGCAGCGTAGCCGTGTACGATGAGCAGTTCTTC
cdr3_aa: CASSVAVYDEQFF

clone_size: NA
v_call: TRBV29-1
j_call: TRBJ2-2
d_call: NA
cdr3_nt: TGCAGCGGTGCGGACACCGGGGAGCTGTTTTTT
cdr3_aa: CSGADTGELFF

clone_size: once
v_call: TRBV21-1
j_call: TRBJ1-1
d_call: NA
cdr3_nt: TGTGCCAGCAGCAAAGCGCGAAGGGAAGTAGCTGAAGCTTTCTTT
cdr3_aa: CASSKARREVAEAFF

clone_size: NA
v_call: TRBV11-2
j_call: TRBJ2-7
d_call: TRBD1
cdr3_nt: TGTGCCAGCAGCTATCGGGACAGGGGCTACGAGCAGTACTTC
cdr3_aa: CASSYRDRGYEQYF

clone_size: NA
v_call: TRBV9
j_call: TRBJ2-2
d_call: TRBD2
cdr3_nt: TGTGCCAGCAGCGCTAAACTAGCGGCGAACACCGGGGAGCTGTTTTTT
cdr3_aa: CASSAKLAANTGELFF

clone_size: NA
v_call: TRBV6-1
j_call: TRBJ1-2
d_call: NA
cdr3_nt: TGTGCCAGCAGGATAGACCATAACTATGGCTACACCTTC
cdr3_aa: CASRIDHNYGYTF

clone_size: few
v_call: TRBV10-1
j_call: TRBJ1-1
d_call: NA
cdr3_nt: TGCGCCAGCAGTGAGTCTATGGGGATGAACACTGAAGCTTTCTTT
cdr3_aa: CASSESMGMNTEAFF

clone_size: NA
v_call: TRBV5-1
j_call: TRBJ2-3
d_call: NA
cdr3_nt: TGCGCCAGCAGCGTAACCGGGCCCCGAGTATCAGATACGCAGTATTTT
cdr3_aa: CASSVTGPRVSDTQYF

clone_size: NA
v_call: TRBV19
j_call: TRBJ2-5
d_call: NA
cdr3_nt: TGTGCCAGTAGTGACCCCCGGGACTTACAAGAGACCCAGTACTTC
cdr3_aa: CASSDPRDLQETQYF

clone_size: NA
v_call: TRBV10-2
j_call: TRBJ1-2
d_call: NA
cdr3_nt: TGCGCCAGCAGTGAGCTTCCAGTCTATGGCTACACCTTC
cdr3_aa: CASSELPVYGYTF

clone_size: once
v_call: TRBV28
j_call: TRBJ2-7
d_call: NA
cdr3_nt: TGTGCCAGCAGTGATTTTTCCGACTACGACTACGAGCAGTACTTC
cdr3_aa: CASSDFSDYDYEQYF

clone_size: NA
v_call: TRBV5-1
j_call: TRBJ2-1
d_call: TRBD2
cdr3_nt: TGCGCCAGCAGCTTGATAACTAGCGGGGCCTCCTACAATGAGCAGTTCTTC
cdr3_aa: CASSLITSGASYNEQFF

clone_size: once
v_call: TRBV4-2
j_call: TRBJ2-5
d_call: TRBD2
cdr3_nt: TGTGCCAGCAGCCATACCCCGGGACTAGCGGGTGAGACCCAGTACTTC
cdr3_aa: CASSHTPGLAGETQYF

clone_size: NA
v_call: TRBV6-5
j_call: TRBJ2-4
d_call: TRBD1
cdr3_nt: TGTGCCAGCAGGCGACAGGGCGGGAACATTCAGTACTTC
cdr3_aa: CASRRQGGNIQYF

clone_size: NA
v_call: TRBV9
j_call: TRBJ2-2
d_call: NA
cdr3_nt: TGTGCCAGCAGCGTCCCTCCCGAAATCGGCACCGGGGAGCTGTTTTTT
cdr3_aa: CASSVPPEIGTGELFF

clone_size: NA
v_call: TRBV2
j_call: TRBJ1-2
d_call: TRBD1
cdr3_nt: TGTGCCAGCAGGAAACAGGACAGGGGGCATGGCTACACCTTC
cdr3_aa: CASRKQDRGHGYTF

clone_size: NA
v_call: TRBV10-3
j_call: TRBJ1-1
d_call: NA
cdr3_nt: TGTGCCATCAAGTCGCTTTCGGGGGATGACACTGAAGCTTTCTTT
cdr3_aa: CAIKSLSGDDTEAFF

clone_size: once
v_call: TRBV13
j_call: TRBJ1-4
d_call: NA
cdr3_nt: TGTGCCAGCAGTAAAGGGGTGGGGAATGAAAAACTGTTTTTT
cdr3_aa: CASSKGVGNEKLFF

clone_size: NA
v_call: TRBV6-1
j_call: TRBJ2-2
d_call: NA
cdr3_nt: TGTGCCAGCGCGTCGGGGAACACCGGGGAGCTGTTTTTT
cdr3_aa: CASASGNTGELFF

clone_size: NA
v_call: TRBV2
j_call: TRBJ2-2
d_call: NA
cdr3_nt: TGTGCCAGCAGCCCCCTAAAGAACACCGGGGAGCTGTTTTTT
cdr3_aa: CASSPLKNTGELFF

clone_size: NA
v_call: TRBV9
j_call: TRBJ1-1
d_call: NA
cdr3_nt: TGTGCCAGCAGCGTAGAGGTCAGGGTGGGTGAGAACACTGAAGCTTTCTTT
cdr3_aa: CASSVEVRVGENTEAFF

clone_size: NA
v_call: TRBV7-8
j_call: TRBJ1-2
d_call: NA
cdr3_nt: TGTGCCAGCAGCTTAGACAGGGAGGCCTATGGCTACACCTTC
cdr3_aa: CASSLDREAYGYTF

clone_size: NA
v_call: TRBV4-2
j_call: TRBJ2-2
d_call: TRBD2
cdr3_nt: TGTGCCAGCAGCTTTAGCGGGTATGGCGGGGAGCTGTTTTTT
cdr3_aa: CASSFSGYGGELFF

clone_size: NA
v_call: TRBV28
j_call: TRBJ2-7
d_call: NA
cdr3_nt: TGTGCCAGACAATCAACAGCGGTCCCAGCCGACTACGAGCAGTACTTC
cdr3_aa: CARQSTAVPADYEQYF

clone_size: NA
v_call: TRBV9
j_call: TRBJ2-1
d_call: NA
cdr3_nt: TGTGCCAGCAGCGCCCGGGACTGGGACAATGAGCAGTTCTTC
cdr3_aa: CASSARDWDNEQFF

clone_size: NA
v_call: TRBV29-1
j_call: TRBJ2-1
d_call: NA
cdr3_nt: TGCAGCGGTAGGGGGTACAATGAGCAGTTCTTC
cdr3_aa: CSGRGYNEQFF

clone_size: NA
v_call: TRBV5-1
j_call: TRBJ2-1
d_call: NA
cdr3_nt: TGCGCCAGCAGCCCGGCCGGGCAGTACAATGAGCAGTTCTTC
cdr3_aa: CASSPAGQYNEQFF

clone_size: NA
v_call: TRBV7-8
j_call: TRBJ1-5
d_call: TRBD1
cdr3_nt: TGTGCCAGCAGCCGGACAGGGGGCAGGGGTAATCAGCCCCAGCATTTT
cdr3_aa: CASSRTGGRGNQPQHF

clone_size: NA
v_call: TRBV5-6
j_call: TRBJ2-3
d_call: TRBD2
cdr3_nt: TGTGCCAGCAGTTTTAAACTAGCGGGGACTTCCGGAGATACGCAGTATTTT
cdr3_aa: CASSFKLAGTSGDTQYF

clone_size: NA
v_call: TRBV4-2
j_call: TRBJ1-2
d_call: TRBD1
cdr3_nt: TGTGCCAGCAGCCAAGATGGGACAGGGGTTTACTATGGCTACACCTTC
cdr3_aa: CASSQDGTGVYYGYTF

clone_size: few
v_call: TRBV27
j_call: TRBJ1-2
d_call: NA
cdr3_nt: TGTGCCAGCAGTTTTCGCCCTAACTATGGCTACACCTTC
cdr3_aa: CASSFRPNYGYTF

clone_size: NA
v_call: TRBV18
j_call: TRBJ2-5
d_call: TRBD2
cdr3_nt: TGTGCCAGCTCCGAGCGGGAGCGACGACCGGAGACCCAGTACTTC
cdr3_aa: CASSERERRPETQYF